These 23 T cell receptor beta chains share one sample of origin, sequenced in a study of regulatory T cells in long-lasting Graves disease. The sample's time point: newly diagnosed GD, antithyroid drugs for less than 3 months. The TCR library was made from RNA that had been extracted from PBMCs in TRIzol. Researchers made TCR beta libraries by using iRepertoire HTBI primers and running Arm-PCR on CDR3 regions. MiXCR, run by TCRdb on the multiplex PCR reads, gives a single entry per CDR3 protein. The table lists under 800,000 distinct CDR3 sequences, roughly 15% of them singletons. These data were likewise used in another study, on T cells in Graves' hyperthyroidism and ophthalmopathy.

Sequencing was performed on peripheral blood mononuclear cells (PBMCs), taken at new diagnosis, from a patient treated with antithyroid drugs. The receptors were sampled from a woman younger than 45 with Graves disease.

In the case of this clonotype: It may be a read error: a sequence one base away is much more abundant. J is TRBJ2-7 and V is TRBV18; D is uncertain. Germline V gives CDR1 KGHSH, CDR2 LQKENI. The CDR3 sequence is 13 residues long. Trimming took off 5 bases at V and 4 bases at J, with 12 bases between the two ends. For the CDR3, the DNA is TGTGCCAGCTCATACAAGATCAGGTACGAGCAGTACTTC. It encodes CASSYKIRYEQYF.

This clonotype has a handful of counts. The rearrangement links TRBV19 to TRBJ2-3; 7 nucleotides line up with TRBD1. Trimming at V came to 4 bases and at J to 4 bases, leaving 5 bases not matched to a gene. The CDR3 spans 14 residues. Germline lookup yields CDR1 LNHDA and CDR2 SQIVND (reference sequence). CDR3: CASSKGQNSDTQYF. The CDR3 DNA follows: TGTGCCAGTAGTAAGGGACAGAACTCAGATACGCAGTATTTT.

The chain has TRBV3-1 and TRBJ1-2, with D unresolved. Germline CDR1 LGHDT, CDR2 YNNKEL (reference sequence). Trimming stripped 7 bases from V and 6 bases from J, with 6 bases between. The CDR3 is 10 residues long. The CDR3 DNA reads TGTGCCAGCAAGGGAAATGGCTACACCTTC. Residues: CASKGNGYTF.

This clonotype was counted ten times or more. The rearrangement links TRBV20-1 to TRBJ2-1, with 9 bases matching TRBD2. This CDR3 is 16 amino acids long. The germline CDR1 and CDR2 sequences are DFQATT and SNEGSKA (reference sequence). Unmatched junction bases numbered 9, after V lost 0 bases and J lost 6 bases. The CDR3 DNA reads as TGCAGTGCTAGAGATCCCGCGGGAGGGTTGTTCAATGAGCAGTTCTTC. Its translation is CSARDPAGGLFNEQFF.

This clonotype was detected ten times or more. The chain combines TRBV12-3 or TRBV12-4 with TRBJ2-7; maybe TRBD1 (5 bases). Trimming shortened V by 6 bases and J by 4 bases, and 16 bases separated the two germline ends. The CDR3 loop spans 14 amino acids. The CDR3 protein is CASSRHLSGYEQYF. CDR3 sequence (DNA): TGTGCCAGCAGCCGTCACCTCTCAGGGTACGAGCAGTACTTC.

This clonotype was recorded only once. This sequence joins TRBV7-9 and TRBJ1-3, with TRBD1 matching over 9 bases. The V segment lost 5 bases and the J segment 4 bases; nucleotides outside the gene matches: 15. Per the germline V gene, CDR1 is SEHNR and CDR2 is FQNEAQ (reference sequence). The CDR3 runs 18 residues. The DNA of the CDR3 is TGTGCCAGCAGCCCCCAGTTGCTCCGGGACAGGGCGGGAAACACCATATATTTT. As protein: CASSPQLLRDRAGNTIYF.

This clonotype was detected a few times. The chain employs TRBV20-1 and TRBJ1-2; the D gene is possibly TRBD1 (6 bases). Germline V gives CDR1 DFQATT, CDR2 SNEGSKA (reference sequence). With 4 bases removed from V and 2 bases from J, the gap between germline ends came to 11 bases. The CDR3 runs to 13 residues. The CDR3 loop is CSATPGHNYGYTF. CDR3 coding DNA: TGCAGTGCTACTCCGGGACACAACTATGGCTACACCTTC.

V is TRBV20-1 and J is TRBJ1-6; 8 bases are a match to TRBD1. The germline V gene encodes CDR1 DFQATT and CDR2 SNEGSKA (reference sequence). The junction had 12 bases not matched to a gene; V was cut back by 6 bases and J by 8 bases. There are 15 residues in the CDR3. This chain's CDR3 is CSASRQGRDDSPLHF. In DNA, the CDR3 is TGCAGTGCAAGTAGACAGGGGAGGGATGATTCACCCCTCCACTTT.

Comments on this clonotype: Relative to the germline gene, one junction end is altered; a read error may explain this. This chain joins TRBV30 and TRBJ1-6, with a weak D call TRBD1 (5 bases). The CDR3 length is 17 residues. The V gene's germline CDR1 is GTSNPN and CDR2 SVGIG (reference sequence). The CDR3 spells CARSRGRAILPESPLHF. CDR3 coding DNA: TGTGCCCGGAGTCGGGGCAGGGCTATACTCCCGGAATCACCCCTCCACTTT.

This chain links TRBV5-6 with TRBJ2-3; D unclear. Germline values: CDR1 SGHDT, CDR2 YYEEEE. The length of the CDR3 is 12 residues. The V end was cut by 1 base, the J end by 9 bases, with 9 bases between. CDR3 protein: CASSLWPQTQYF. For the CDR3, the DNA is TGTGCCAGCAGCTTGTGGCCACAGACGCAGTATTTT.

This clonotype has only a few counts. CDR3 residues: CASSRRMGVDGYTF. The CDR3 DNA is TGCGCCAGCAGCAGACGGATGGGAGTTGATGGCTACACCTTC. The chain combines TRBV4-1 with TRBJ1-2, with unresolved D. The V and J ends lost 5 bases and 6 bases respectively, with 16 bases between them. CDR3 length equals 14 residues. Germline V gene data show CDR1 as MGHRA and CDR2 as YSYEKL.

This clonotype was observed at least ten times. The genes are TRBV27 and TRBJ2-3; 9 nucleotides align to TRBD1. The germline V gene has CDR1 MNHEY and CDR2 SMNVEV (reference sequence). The CDR3 has 15 amino acids. The V gene end was trimmed by 3 bases and the J gene end by 6 bases; junction bases not matched to a gene: 7. The CDR3 reads CASSFQRTGVDTQYF. In DNA, the CDR3 is TGTGCCAGCAGTTTCCAAAGGACAGGGGTGGATACGCAGTATTTT.

In its sample, this clonotype was seen many times. The CDR3, as DNA: TGTGCCAGCAGAACCTACCTAGCAGATACGCAGTATTTT. It specifies CASRTYLADTQYF. The genes are TRBV28 and TRBJ2-3; D is uncertain. The V and J ends lost 6 bases and 4 bases respectively, with 11 bases between them. This CDR3 region has 13 residues. Germline V lookup: CDR1 MDHEN, CDR2 SYDVKM.

Ten or more counts support this clonotype. V gene TRBV11-2 combines with J gene TRBJ2-1; 9 nucleotides align to TRBD2. Germline V gene sequence: CDR1 SGHAT, CDR2 FQNNGV. This CDR3 region has 16 residues. J gave up 7 bases and V 3 bases, and 10 bases lay outside the gene matches. The DNA of the CDR3 is TGTGCCAGCAGCTTGACTAGCGGCCAAGGGGGGAATGAGCAGTTCTTC. Amino acid sequence: CASSLTSGQGGNEQFF.

This chain links TRBV13 with TRBJ1-1, with D possibly being TRBD1 (5 bases). Germline V gene data show CDR1 as PRHDT and CDR2 as FYEKMQ (reference sequence). This CDR3 has 19 amino acids. The V end was cut by 6 bases, the J end by 7 bases, with 33 bases between. This chain's CDR3 is CASRPTFLRAGATTYEAFF. The CDR3 DNA follows: TGTGCCAGCAGACCTACCTTTCTACGAGCCGGGGCCACGACGTATGAAGCTTTCTTT.

The J gene is TRBJ1-2, the V gene TRBV3-1; TRBD1 might be the D (5 bases). V was cut by 0 bases and J by 4 bases, with 15 bases left in between. CDR1 is LGHDT, CDR2 YNNKEL, per germline (reference sequence). The CDR3 totals 16 residues. CDR3 sequence reads: CASSQDEERGSYGYTF. CDR3 sequence (DNA): TGTGCCAGCAGCCAAGATGAAGAAAGGGGTAGCTATGGCTACACCTTC.

This clonotype came up a few times. This chain connects TRBV3-1 to TRBJ2-7; 8 bases fit TRBD1. CDR3 length: 15 amino acids. Germline values: CDR1 LGHDT, CDR2 YNNKEL (reference sequence). Trimming cost V 2 bases and J 6 bases; bases outside gene matches: 9. In nucleotides, the CDR3 is TGTGCCAGCAGCCAAATGACAGGGGTTAATCCCGAGCAGTACTTC. It yields the protein CASSQMTGVNPEQYF.

The chain uses TRBV4-1 and TRBJ2-2; 7 bases are shared with TRBD2. This CDR3 is built from 17 residues. J was trimmed by 4 bases and V by 1 base; bases with no gene match: 9. Germline assignment: CDR1 MGHRA and CDR2 YSYEKL. The CDR3 is CASSQVGGRAGTGELFF. The DNA for the CDR3 is TGCGCCAGCAGCCAAGTAGGAGGGAGGGCGGGCACCGGGGAGCTGTTTTTT.

The sample holds many counts of this clonotype. The chain is built from TRBV20-1 and TRBJ2-3, with D possibly being TRBD2 (8 bases). The CDR3 is 14 residues long. The V end was cut by 3 bases, the J end by 4 bases, with 14 bases between. Germline-derived CDR1 and CDR2 are DFQATT and SNEGSKA (reference sequence). DNA of the CDR3: TGCAGTGCTAGCCCGGGAGGGGGCGCAGATACGCAGTATTTT. It encodes CSASPGGGADTQYF.

The gene calls are TRBV20-1 and TRBJ2-7; 10 bases match TRBD2. The germline V gene encodes CDR1 DFQATT and CDR2 SNEGSKA (reference sequence). V was pared by 6 bases and J by 0 bases, with 11 bases of the junction left unmatched. The CDR3 loop spans 16 amino acids. The CDR3 DNA is TGCAGTGCCACCGGTACTAGCGGGAAGAGCTCCTACGAGCAGTACTTC. Translated: CSATGTSGKSSYEQYF.

The rearrangement links TRBV6-1 to TRBJ1-1; 8 bases fit TRBD1. V shed 8 bases, J shed 5 bases, and the junction held 13 bases outside the gene matches. CDR3 length equals 15 residues. Germline assignment: CDR1 MNHNS and CDR2 SASEGT. In DNA form, the CDR3 reads TGTGCCAGCCTAGGAGGCAGGGGGCCGGGGACTGAAGCTTTCTTT. Amino acid sequence: CASLGGRGPGTEAFF.

There are many counts of this clonotype. The chain links TRBV15 to TRBJ1-2, with D unresolved. The germline V and J ends were trimmed by 3 bases and 4 bases, with 6 bases remaining between them. The germline gives CDR1 LNHNV, CDR2 YYDKDF (reference sequence). The CDR3 is 12 amino acids. CDR3 sequence reads: CATSRPAYGYTF. CDR3 coding DNA: TGTGCCACCAGCAGGCCCGCCTATGGCTACACCTTC.

About this clonotype: A much larger clonotype is one base distant, so this may be a read error. The gene calls are TRBV29-1 and TRBJ1-1, with D possibly matching TRBD1 (6 bases). The CDR3 is 13 residues long. Germline V gene sequence: CDR1 SQVTM, CDR2 ANQGSEA. CDR3 region: CSVTPGGDTEALF. The CDR3 nucleotides are TGCAGCGTCACCCCGGGAGGGGACACTGAAGCTCTCTTT.